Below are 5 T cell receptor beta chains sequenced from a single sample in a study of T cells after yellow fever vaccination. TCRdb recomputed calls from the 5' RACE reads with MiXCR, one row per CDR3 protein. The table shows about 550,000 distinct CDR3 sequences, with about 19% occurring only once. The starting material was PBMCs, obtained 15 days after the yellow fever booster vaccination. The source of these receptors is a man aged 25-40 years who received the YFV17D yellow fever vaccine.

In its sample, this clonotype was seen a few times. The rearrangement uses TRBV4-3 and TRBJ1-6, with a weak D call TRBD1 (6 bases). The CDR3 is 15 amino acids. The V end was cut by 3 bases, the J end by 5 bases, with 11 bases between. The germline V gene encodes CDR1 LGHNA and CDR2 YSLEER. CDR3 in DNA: TGCGCCAGCAGCCACGGACCAGGGGATAATTCACCCCTCCACTTT. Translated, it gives CASSHGPGDNSPLHF.

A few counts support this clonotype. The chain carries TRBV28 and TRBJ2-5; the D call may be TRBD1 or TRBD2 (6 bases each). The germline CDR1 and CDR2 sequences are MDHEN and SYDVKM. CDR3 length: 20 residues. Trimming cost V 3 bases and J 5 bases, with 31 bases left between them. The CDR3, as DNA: TGTGCCAGCAGTTTGCCCGGAGGGGGGCCCCGAGGACTGGACTGGGAGACCCAGTACTTC. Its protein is CASSLPGGGPRGLDWETQYF. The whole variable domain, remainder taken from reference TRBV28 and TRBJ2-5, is DVKVTQSSRYLVKRTGEKVFLECVQDMDHENMFWYRQDPGLGLRLIYFSYDVKMKEKGDIPEGYSVSREKKERFSLILESASTNQTSMYLCASSLPGGGPRGLDWETQYFGPGTRLLVL.

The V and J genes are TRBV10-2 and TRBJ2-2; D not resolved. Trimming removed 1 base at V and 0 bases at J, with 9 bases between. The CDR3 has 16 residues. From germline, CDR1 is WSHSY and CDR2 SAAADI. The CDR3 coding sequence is TGCGCCAGCAGTGAGTTGGACCCGTCGAACACCGGGGAGCTGTTTTTT. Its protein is CASSELDPSNTGELFF.

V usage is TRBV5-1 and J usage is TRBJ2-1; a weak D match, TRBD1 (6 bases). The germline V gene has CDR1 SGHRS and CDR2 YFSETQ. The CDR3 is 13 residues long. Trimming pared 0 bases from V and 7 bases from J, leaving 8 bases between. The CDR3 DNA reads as TGCGCCAGCAGCTTGGCTACAGGGAATGAGCAGTTCTTC. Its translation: CASSLATGNEQFF.

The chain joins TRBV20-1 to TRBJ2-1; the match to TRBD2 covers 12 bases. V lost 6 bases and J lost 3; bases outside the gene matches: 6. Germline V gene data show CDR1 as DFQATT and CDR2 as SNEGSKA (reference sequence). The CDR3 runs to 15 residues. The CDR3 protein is CSANGLAGHYNEQFF. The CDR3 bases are TGCAGTGCCAACGGACTAGCGGGGCACTACAATGAGCAGTTCTTC.